This is a list of T cell receptor beta chains from one sample in a study of CXCR3-negative and CXCR3-positive naive CD8 T cells. TCRdb re-called the 5' RACE reads; one entry per CDR3 protein, DNA not given. Its clone listing holds approximately 8,100 distinct CDR3 sequences. Sequences were obtained from naive CXCR3- CD8+ T cells from blood. All receptors come from a human donor in good health. Some clones in this sample may be carry-over from other donors' samples. CDR3s include the opening cysteine and the closing phenylalanine or tryptophan. Rows may omit the clone size; those that give it use once, few, many or a size class.

V gene: TRBV12-3/TRBV12-4
J gene: TRBJ2-2
clone size: medium-sized
CDR3 protein: CASSYKEGAPNTGELFF

V gene: TRBV7-2
J gene: TRBJ1-2
clone size: NA
CDR3 protein: CASSSRRDYGYTF

V gene: TRBV2
J gene: TRBJ2-7
clone size: NA
CDR3 protein: CASSPDRGSYEQYF

V gene: TRBV5-1
J gene: TRBJ2-7
clone size: NA
CDR3 protein: CASSSAATGILYEQYF

V gene: TRBV25-1
J gene: TRBJ2-7
clone size: NA
CDR3 protein: CASSSGDGSYEQYF

V gene: TRBV28
J gene: TRBJ2-1
clone size: NA
CDR3 protein: CASSSPGDEQFF

V gene: TRBV29-1
J gene: TRBJ1-1
clone size: medium-sized
CDR3 protein: CSALGLPGTEAFF

V gene: TRBV12-3/TRBV12-4
J gene: TRBJ1-4
clone size: NA
CDR3 protein: CASSDIGTAKEKNNEKLFF

V gene: TRBV4-1
J gene: TRBJ1-2
clone size: NA
CDR3 protein: CASSKDWGDCGYTF

V gene: TRBV25-1
J gene: TRBJ2-7
clone size: NA
CDR3 protein: CASSGTFETGRSYEQYF

V gene: TRBV29-1
J gene: TRBJ1-2
clone size: medium-sized
CDR3 protein: CSAAPTGLDYGYTF

V gene: TRBV20-1
J gene: TRBJ2-1
clone size: NA
CDR3 protein: CSASLKNRNEQFF

V gene: TRBV5-4
J gene: TRBJ2-3
clone size: NA
CDR3 protein: CASSPLLGTGTDTQYF

V gene: TRBV29-1
J gene: TRBJ1-2
clone size: medium-sized
CDR3 protein: CSVEDLGAAPYGYTF

V gene: TRBV5-1
J gene: TRBJ2-7
clone size: NA
CDR3 protein: CASSPGRGADEQYF

V gene: TRBV29-1
J gene: TRBJ2-2
clone size: NA
CDR3 protein: CSVDTQGSGGELFF

V gene: TRBV13
J gene: TRBJ2-4
clone size: medium-sized
CDR3 protein: CASSLVSGKAKNIQYF

V gene: TRBV4-3
J gene: TRBJ2-2
clone size: medium-sized
CDR3 protein: CASSDPGGGPYTGELFF

V gene: TRBV14
J gene: TRBJ2-5
clone size: medium-sized
CDR3 protein: CASSQGVAGQGWEETQYF

V gene: TRBV29-1
J gene: TRBJ1-5
clone size: NA
CDR3 protein: CSVLGDQDNQPQHF

V gene: TRBV7-9
J gene: TRBJ2-1
clone size: medium-sized
CDR3 protein: CASSSGTSGTSSYNEQFF

V gene: TRBV20-1
J gene: TRBJ2-7
clone size: medium-sized
CDR3 protein: CSAGQDYEQYF